The clone carrying this TCR beta chain was recorded many times. Its antigen is currently unknown. It was with a sample-barcoded 5' primer and a J-beta primer mix that a second PCR of about 6 to 12 cycles was run. Via MiXCR, TCRdb re-called the 5' RACE reads, giving one row per CDR3 protein. The sample has hundreds of thousands of distinct CDR3 sequences; roughly two fifths are singletons. Researchers report isolating at least 6 million PBMCs per sample. These data are taken from a study of blood T cells in healthy people across ages. Study conclusions and caveats: Because sorting was not performed, PBMCs prevented conclusive naive versus antigen-experienced comparison. Roughly linear declines in TCR beta diversity per million T cells occurred with age.

This CDR3 has 15 residues. Germline values: CDR1 SGHTA, CDR2 FQGNSA. V shed 5 bases and J 4 bases; nucleotides not matched to a gene: 8. This sequence was found in a man older than 75 in good health. The chain couples TRBV7-2 to TRBJ2-5, with 9 bases fitting TRBD1. Sample: blood. CDR3 residues: CASSAGNRGRETQYF. CDR3 sequence (DNA): TGTGCCAGCAGCGCAGGCAACAGGGGGCGAGAGACCCAGTACTTC. The entire variable domain, with the rest obtained from reference TRBV7-2 and TRBJ2-5, is as follows: GAGVSQSPSNKVTEKGKDVELRCDPISGHTALYWYRQSLGQGLEFLIYFQGNSAPDKSGLPSDRFSAERTGGSVSTLTIQRTQQEDSAVYLCASSAGNRGRETQYFGPGTRLLVL.